This entry is about one TCR beta chain. This receptor's antigen is unknown. No clone much larger than this one lies a single base away; base qualities are absent. This entry comes from a study of shared clonotypes between healthy human individuals (dated by TCRdb to the early 2020s). Regarding the study in general: The cohort comprised a couple of women and a few men aged 18 to 49 years. To increase sequencing depth and limit assay-specific biases, TCR repertoire library preparation and sequencing were carried out by different laboratories using diverse techniques. Per donor, leukapheresis produced somewhere between about 0.85 and 8.9 billion PBMCs. For each donor, CD4 naive and CD4 memory were each given three plates, CD8 naive was given two plates, and CD8 memory was given one plate. To estimate repertoire size and how much clonotype sharing occurs between individuals, the study deeply sequenced the blood TCR repertoires of roughly 5 healthy adults.

Using the deep immunoSEQ assay, TCR CDR3 regions were amplified from genomic DNA by multiplex PCR. For each cell subset, the extracted genomic DNA was distributed evenly across all wells of several immunoSEQ 96-well plates, and each plate served as one replicate. For sorted subsets, each replicate PCR was loaded with around 200 ng genomic DNA, equivalent to 30,000 to 35,000 T cell genomes. The purified libraries were quantified using a Qubit 3.0 fluorometer, sized with a Bioanalyzer 2100, and then quantified again using the KAPA Library Quantification kit. Each immunoSEQ 96-well plate was sequenced on its own single-read 150-cycle Illumina NextSeq 550 flow cell. The source study handled its data this way. Because only junctional sequences without quality scores were contained in the immunoSEQ output, filtering matching that applied to full-length reads could not be performed. To assign V/J genes and CDR3, sequences were annotated against IMGT germline references using PyIR, a Python wrapper for IgBLAST v1.9. Reads were filtered out if the reads had weak V/J assignments (E-value above 1e-6), no CDR3, stop codons, out-of-frame junctions, or ambiguous translated residues. V3J clonotypes were defined as sequences sharing the same inferred V gene, J gene, and CDR3 amino acid sequence. Percentage overlap between repertoires was calculated by dividing the number of shared unique clonotypes by the size of the smaller repertoire. Repertoire richness was assessed with RTK rarefaction, the Chao1 estimator, and Recon v2.1 estimates of unobserved clonotypes. Generation probabilities for all TCRbeta clonotypes obtained by the gDNA method from four donors were computed using OLGA. TCRdb took this table from immuneACCESS and kept in-frame rearrangements with V and J called. Such tables lack part of the clones; where checked against another copy, unresolved V genes explain under half of the gap, and the rest is unexplained. From that table come the V and J calls and clone size; the DNA was used to work out D and trimming. The sample table shows some 2,500,000 clones, and about 90% are seen once. The biggest ten clones account for around 0.4% of the sample.

The CDR3, cysteine through phenylalanine, is 14 amino acids long. Of the read, only the CDR3 DNA is kept; its 42 bases are in frame from base 1. CDR1 SGHTA and CDR2 FQGNSA are derived from the germline V gene. V and J lose 4 bases and 6 bases, and a span of 16 bases separates them. The paper as a whole reports these results and caveats: Pairwise subsampling indicated that sequencing depth was expected to affect the degree of clonotype sharing among donors. Because the study included only a small number of donors, the genetic and exposure-history diversity represented was limited. Naive subsets generally had larger estimated clonotype richness than memory subsets. Rarefaction of sorted-subset datasets indicated incomplete sequencing despite the large sequencing depth. Sampling was restricted to blood, and TCR repertoires in tissue are likely to differ from TCR repertoires in blood. Roughly 5.2% of naive CD4, 3% to 4% of naive CD8, about 2.1% of memory CD4, and around 0.4% of memory CD8 clonotypes were shared across several donors. Compared with non-shared clonotypes, the clonotypes found in all four sorted-subset donors had higher generation probabilities.

Donors were healthy HIV-negative adults with no recently reported acute infections or vaccinations. Only Caucasian adults living in Nashville, Tennessee, USA were represented among the donors. CD4+ T cells were enriched through magnetic negative selection, after which naive cells were positively selected on CD45RA and the remaining negative fraction served as the memory subset. After blood collection by leukapheresis, PBMCs were isolated using Ficoll-Histopaque density gradient centrifugation and then cryopreserved in the vapor phase of liquid nitrogen. Purity and quantity of every magnetically sorted T cell population were checked by analytical flow cytometry. Each sorted fraction had its genomic DNA isolated and then quantified by UV absorbance on a Nanodrop 2000c.

Input material: naive CD4+ T cells from PBMCs. The cell subset or site label corresponds to: CD45RA+ positively selected. This clonotype originated in a man aged 18 to 30 in good health. Some clones in this sample may be carry-over from other donors' samples. The receptor chain draws on TRBV7-2 and TRBJ2-7, with the D segment possibly TRBD1 or TRBD2, each aligning over 5 bases. At the DNA level, the sequence is TGTGCCAGCAGCTGGGGACCCGGCTTTGGCGAGCAGTACTTC. It translates to CASSWGPGFGEQYF.